This TCR beta chain originates from a study of shared T cell receptors in the human thymus. The repertoire was sequenced with immunoSEQ multiplex PCR; TCRdb's copy has only in-frame clones and lacks some. Among 500,000 to 550,000 clones listed, approximately 78% were seen once. The CDR3 extends over 17 amino acids. Germline values: CDR1 SQVTM, CDR2 ANQGSEA. V lost 2 bases, J lost 2 bases, and 11 bases stayed unmatched. These data also featured in a second study, about human thymus T cells. That source reports: The sample donors, healthy Finnish infants, were having corrective surgery for congenital heart defects. Thymic resections from corrective heart surgery supplied the tissue. There appeared to be biased usage of V and J genes in thymic and blood repertoires. Unrelated individuals were reported by related research to share highly overlapping thymic repertoires.

The sequence was obtained from a boy younger than two with a congenital heart defect. The sample was thymocytes. V usage is TRBV29-1 and J usage is TRBJ2-3; 9 bases line up with TRBD2. As DNA, the CDR3 is TGCAGCGTTGAAAATGGCGGTCTAGCGGGACCCACAGATACGCAGTATTTT. Encoded protein: CSVENGGLAGPTDTQYF.